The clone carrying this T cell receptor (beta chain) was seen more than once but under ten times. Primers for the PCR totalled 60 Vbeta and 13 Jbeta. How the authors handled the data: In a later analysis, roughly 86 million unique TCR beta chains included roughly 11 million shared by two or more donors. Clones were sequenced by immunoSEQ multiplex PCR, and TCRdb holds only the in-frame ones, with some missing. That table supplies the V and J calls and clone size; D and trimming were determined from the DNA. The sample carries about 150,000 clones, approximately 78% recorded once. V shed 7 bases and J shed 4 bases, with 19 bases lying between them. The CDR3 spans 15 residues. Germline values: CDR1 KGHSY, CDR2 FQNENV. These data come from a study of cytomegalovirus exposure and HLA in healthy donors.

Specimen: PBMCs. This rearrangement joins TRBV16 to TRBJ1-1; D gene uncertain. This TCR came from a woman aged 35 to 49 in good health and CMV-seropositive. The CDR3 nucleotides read TGTGCCAGCACTATAAGGGCAGGACGGGGCACTGAAGCTTTCTTT. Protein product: CASTIRAGRGTEAFF. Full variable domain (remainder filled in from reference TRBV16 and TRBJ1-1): GEEVAQTPKHLVRGEGQKAKLYCAPIKGHSYVFWYQQVLKNEFKFLISFQNENVFDETGMPKERFSAKCLPNSPCSLEIQATKLEDSAVYFCASTIRAGRGTEAFFGQGTRLTVV.